This TCR beta chain was obtained from a study of blood T cell repertoires in COVID-19. In the original processing: Quantification of nucleated cells was approximated via reference gene primer amplification. The table came from immunoSEQ multiplex PCR; TCRdb's copy has only in-frame clones and leaves some out. The V and J calls and the clone size are those of that table, but D and trimming were determined from the DNA. The top ten hold just under 1% of the sample, which has hundreds of thousands of clones, approximately 88% seen once. CDR1 and CDR2 from the germline V gene are MDHEN and SYDVKM. V was pared by 9 bases and J by 2 bases, with 12 bases between. This CDR3 has 13 residues. Two consecutive negative NP/OP PCR tests, clearance, or resolved symptoms defined Cohort 3 recovery.

The source of this sequence is a woman in her 30s who had recovered from COVID-19. Sequencing used PBMCs or T cells enriched from blood (not recorded which). This chain connects TRBV28 to TRBJ2-3, with a possible D match to TRBD1 (6 bases). CDR3 DNA sequence: TGTGCCAGTACAGGGTCCCACACAGATACGCAGTATTTT. Encoded protein: CASTGSHTDTQYF.